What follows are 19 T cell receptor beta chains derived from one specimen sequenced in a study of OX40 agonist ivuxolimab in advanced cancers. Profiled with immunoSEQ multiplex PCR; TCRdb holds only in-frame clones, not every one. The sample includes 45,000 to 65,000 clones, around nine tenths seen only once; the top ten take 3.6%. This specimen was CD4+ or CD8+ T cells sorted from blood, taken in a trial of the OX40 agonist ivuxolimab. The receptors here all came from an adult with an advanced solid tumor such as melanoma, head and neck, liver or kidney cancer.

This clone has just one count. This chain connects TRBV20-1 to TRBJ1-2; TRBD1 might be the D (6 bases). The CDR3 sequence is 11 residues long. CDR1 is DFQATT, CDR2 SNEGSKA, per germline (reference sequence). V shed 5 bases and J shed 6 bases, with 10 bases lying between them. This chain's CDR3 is CSAWGADGYTF. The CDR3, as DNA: TGCAGTGCTTGGGGGGCAGATGGCTACACCTTC.

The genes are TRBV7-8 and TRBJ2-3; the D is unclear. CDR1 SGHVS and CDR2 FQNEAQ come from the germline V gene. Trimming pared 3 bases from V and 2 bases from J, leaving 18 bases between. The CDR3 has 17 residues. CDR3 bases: TGTGCCAGCAGCTTCCTTCTTGGTAGCCCGATCACAGATACGCAGTATTTT. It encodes CASSFLLGSPITDTQYF.

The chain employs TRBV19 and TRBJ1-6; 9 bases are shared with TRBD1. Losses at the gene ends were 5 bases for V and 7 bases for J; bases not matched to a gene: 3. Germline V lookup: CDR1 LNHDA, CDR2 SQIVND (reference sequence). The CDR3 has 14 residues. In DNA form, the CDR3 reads TGTGCCAGTAGTCCAGGACAGGGGAATTCACCCCTCCACTTT. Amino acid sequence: CASSPGQGNSPLHF.

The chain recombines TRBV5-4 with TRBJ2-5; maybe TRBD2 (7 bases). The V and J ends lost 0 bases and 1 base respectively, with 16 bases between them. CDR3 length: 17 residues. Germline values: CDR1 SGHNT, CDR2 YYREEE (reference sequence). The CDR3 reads CASSLVVLGGVQETQYF. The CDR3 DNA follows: TGTGCCAGCAGCTTGGTAGTATTAGGGGGGGTCCAAGAGACCCAGTACTTC.

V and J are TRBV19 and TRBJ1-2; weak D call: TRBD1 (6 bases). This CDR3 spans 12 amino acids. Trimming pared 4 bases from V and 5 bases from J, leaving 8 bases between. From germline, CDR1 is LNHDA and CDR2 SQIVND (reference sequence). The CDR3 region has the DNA TGTGCCAGTAGTAAACAGGGTTATGGCTACACCTTC. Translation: CASSKQGYGYTF.

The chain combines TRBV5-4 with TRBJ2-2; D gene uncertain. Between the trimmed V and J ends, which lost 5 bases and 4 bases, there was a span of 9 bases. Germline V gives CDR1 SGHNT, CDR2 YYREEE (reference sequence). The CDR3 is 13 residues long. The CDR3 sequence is CASRGPGTGELFF. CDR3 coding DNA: TGTGCCAGCAGGGGCCCAGGCACCGGGGAGCTGTTTTTT.

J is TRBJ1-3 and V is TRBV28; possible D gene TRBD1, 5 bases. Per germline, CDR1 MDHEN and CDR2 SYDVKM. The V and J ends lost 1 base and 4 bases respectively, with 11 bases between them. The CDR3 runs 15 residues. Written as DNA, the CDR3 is TGTGCCAGCAGTTTATACCCAGGGTTAGGAAACACCATATATTTT. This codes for CASSLYPGLGNTIYF. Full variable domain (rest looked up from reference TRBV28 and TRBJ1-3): DVKVTQSSRYLVKRTGEKVFLECVQDMDHENMFWYRQDPGLGLRLIYFSYDVKMKEKGDIPEGYSVSREKKERFSLILESASTNQTSMYLCASSLYPGLGNTIYFGEGSWLTVV.

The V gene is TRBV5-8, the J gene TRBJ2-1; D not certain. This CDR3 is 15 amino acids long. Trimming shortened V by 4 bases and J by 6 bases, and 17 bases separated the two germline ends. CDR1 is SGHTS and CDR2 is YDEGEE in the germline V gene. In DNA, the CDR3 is TGTGCCAGCAGCCAGAATCCTCCACTAAGCAATGAGCAGTTCTTC. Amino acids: CASSQNPPLSNEQFF. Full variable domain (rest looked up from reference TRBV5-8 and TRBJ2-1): EAGVTQSPTHLIKTRGQQATLRCSPISGHTSVYWYQQALGLGLQFLLWYDEGEERNRGNFPPRFSGRQFPNYSSELNVNALELEDSALYLCASSQNPPLSNEQFFGPGTRLTVL.

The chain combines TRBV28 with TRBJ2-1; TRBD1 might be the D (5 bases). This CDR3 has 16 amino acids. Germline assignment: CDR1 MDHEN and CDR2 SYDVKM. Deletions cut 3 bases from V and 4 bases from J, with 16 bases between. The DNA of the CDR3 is TGTGCCAGCAGTTTCCGAACCACACAGGAATACAATGAGCAGTTCTTC. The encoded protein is CASSFRTTQEYNEQFF. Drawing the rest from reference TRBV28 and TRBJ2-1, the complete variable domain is DVKVTQSSRYLVKRTGEKVFLECVQDMDHENMFWYRQDPGLGLRLIYFSYDVKMKEKGDIPEGYSVSREKKERFSLILESASTNQTSMYLCASSFRTTQEYNEQFFGPGTRLTVL.

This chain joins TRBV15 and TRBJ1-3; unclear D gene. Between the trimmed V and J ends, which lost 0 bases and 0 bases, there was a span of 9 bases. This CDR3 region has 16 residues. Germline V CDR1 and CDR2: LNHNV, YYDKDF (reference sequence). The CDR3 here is CATSRDPGNSGNTIYF. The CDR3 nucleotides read TGTGCCACCAGCAGAGATCCGGGAAACTCTGGAAACACCATATATTTT.

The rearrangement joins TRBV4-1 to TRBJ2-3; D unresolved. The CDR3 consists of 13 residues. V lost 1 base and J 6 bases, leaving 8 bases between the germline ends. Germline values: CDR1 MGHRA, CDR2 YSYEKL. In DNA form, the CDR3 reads TGCGCCAGCAGCCAAGGCCTTGCCGATACGCAGTATTTT. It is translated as CASSQGLADTQYF.

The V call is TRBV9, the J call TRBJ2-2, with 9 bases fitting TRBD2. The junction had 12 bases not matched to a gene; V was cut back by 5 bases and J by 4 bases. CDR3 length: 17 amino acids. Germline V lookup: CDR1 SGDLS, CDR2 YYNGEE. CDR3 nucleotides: TGTGCCAGCAGATCCGGGGTAGCGGGGGCGGGCACCGGGGAGCTGTTTTTT. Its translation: CASRSGVAGAGTGELFF.

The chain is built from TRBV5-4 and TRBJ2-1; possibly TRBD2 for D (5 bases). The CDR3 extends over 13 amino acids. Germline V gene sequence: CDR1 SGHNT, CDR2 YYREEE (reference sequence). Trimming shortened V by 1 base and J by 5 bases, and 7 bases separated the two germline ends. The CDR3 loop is CASSLYGDNEQFF. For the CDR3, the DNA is TGTGCCAGCAGCTTGTACGGGGACAATGAGCAGTTCTTC.

The CDR3 DNA is TGTGCCAGCAGTCAGAAACGGACAGATACTAATGAAAAACTGTTTTTT. Translating gives CASSQKRTDTNEKLFF. The chain employs TRBV6-6 and TRBJ1-4, with a possible D match to TRBD1 (6 bases). V shed 5 bases and J shed 2 bases, with 15 bases lying between them. The V gene's germline CDR1 is MNHNY and CDR2 SVGAGI (reference sequence). The CDR3 runs 16 residues.

The CDR3 loop reads CASSSSSPLHF. CDR3 DNA: TGTGCCAGTAGTTCGTCTTCACCCCTCCACTTT. The chain employs TRBV19 and TRBJ1-6; the D is unclear. The CDR3 length is 11 residues. With 5 bases removed from V and 9 bases from J, the gap between germline ends came to 5 bases. The germline gives CDR1 LNHDA, CDR2 SQIVND (reference sequence).

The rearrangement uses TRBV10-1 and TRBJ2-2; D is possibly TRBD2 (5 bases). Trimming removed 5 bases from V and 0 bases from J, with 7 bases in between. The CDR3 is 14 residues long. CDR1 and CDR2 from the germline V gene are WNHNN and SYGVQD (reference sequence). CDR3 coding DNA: TGCGCCAGCAGTTGGGAGACGAACACCGGGGAGCTGTTTTTT. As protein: CASSWETNTGELFF.

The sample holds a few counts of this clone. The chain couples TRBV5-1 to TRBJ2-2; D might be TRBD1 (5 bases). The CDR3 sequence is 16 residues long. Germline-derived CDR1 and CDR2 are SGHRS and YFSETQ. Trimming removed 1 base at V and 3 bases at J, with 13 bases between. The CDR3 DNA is TGCGCCAGCAGCTTGTCCGGCCAGGGTCACACCGGGGAGCTGTTTTTT. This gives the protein CASSLSGQGHTGELFF.

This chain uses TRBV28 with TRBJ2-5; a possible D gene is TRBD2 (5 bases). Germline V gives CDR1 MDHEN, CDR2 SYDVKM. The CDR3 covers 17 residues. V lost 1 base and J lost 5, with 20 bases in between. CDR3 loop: CASSLFSAGLRRETQYF. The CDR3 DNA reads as TGTGCCAGCAGTTTATTCTCGGCGGGTCTTAGACGGGAGACCCAGTACTTC.

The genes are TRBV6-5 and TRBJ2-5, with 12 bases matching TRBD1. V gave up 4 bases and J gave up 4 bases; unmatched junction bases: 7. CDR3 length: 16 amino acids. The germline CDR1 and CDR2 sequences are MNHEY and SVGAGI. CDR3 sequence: CASSSPGQGAGETQYF. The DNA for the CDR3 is TGTGCCAGCAGTTCGCCGGGACAGGGGGCGGGAGAGACCCAGTACTTC.